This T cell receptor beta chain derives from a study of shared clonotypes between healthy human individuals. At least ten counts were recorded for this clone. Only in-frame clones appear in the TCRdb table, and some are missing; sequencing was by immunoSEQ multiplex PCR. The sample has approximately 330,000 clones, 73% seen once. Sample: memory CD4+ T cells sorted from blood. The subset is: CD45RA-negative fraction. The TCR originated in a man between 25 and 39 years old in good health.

CDR3: CASEQANYGYTF. The CDR3 nucleotides are TGTGCCAGCGAGCAAGCTAACTATGGCTACACCTTC. The gene calls are TRBV2 and TRBJ1-2; D call uncertain. CDR1 and CDR2 from the germline V gene are SNHLY and FYNNEI. V lost 8 bases to trimming and J lost 0 bases, with 7 bases between them. The CDR3 totals 12 residues.